A selection of T cell receptor beta chains follows, all from one sample in a study of blood T cells in healthy people across ages. TCRdb recomputed calls from the 5' RACE reads with MiXCR, one row per CDR3 protein. The table shows about 380,000 distinct CDR3 sequences, with approximately 51% occurring only once. Sequencing used blood. The receptors were sampled from a man aged 60 to 75 in good health. Both conserved end residues are part of each CDR3. The order of the fields is D gene, V gene, J gene, clone size, CDR3 protein, CDR3 DNA. A D gene is named only where the DNA matches it firmly. The size of a clone is reported for some rows only, either as once, few or many, or as a class for expanded clones.

NA,TRBV5-6,TRBJ2-7,many,CASSLGGAAYEQYF,TGTGCCAGCAGCTTGGGAGGGGCAGCCTACGAGCAGTACTTC
NA,TRBV28,TRBJ1-1,NA,CASSLGSRLNTEAFF,TGTGCCAGCAGTTTAGGATCAAGGCTGAACACTGAAGCTTTCTTT
NA,TRBV6-5,TRBJ1-2,NA,CASSYSGPNYGYTF,TGTGCCAGCAGTTATTCCGGGCCTAACTATGGCTACACCTTC
NA,TRBV7-9,TRBJ2-5,once,CASSFQGRETQYF,TGTGCCAGCAGCTTTCAGGGGAGGGAGACCCAGTACTTC
TRBD1,TRBV29-1,TRBJ2-7,NA,CSALGGTGTEQYF,TGCAGCGCCCTGGGGGGGACAGGGACCGAGCAGTACTTC
TRBD2,TRBV6-6,TRBJ2-3,NA,CASTVAGGSTDTQYF,TGTGCCAGCACCGTAGCGGGGGGCTCCACAGATACGCAGTATTTT
NA,TRBV9,TRBJ2-5,NA,CASSVSGSGQETQYF,TGTGCCAGCAGCGTGAGTGGGAGTGGCCAAGAGACCCAGTACTTC
NA,TRBV6-2/TRBV6-3,TRBJ1-5,NA,CASSYSAAGVHSNQPQHF,TGTGCCAGCAGTTATTCGGCGGCTGGAGTCCATAGCAATCAGCCCCAGCATTTT
NA,TRBV7-2,TRBJ2-7,NA,CASSPRPASHEQYF,TGTGCCAGCAGCCCGAGGCCGGCCTCCCACGAGCAGTACTTC
NA,TRBV6-5,TRBJ2-3,NA,CASSYRLPPDTQYF,TGTGCCAGCAGTTACAGGCTGCCGCCAGATACGCAGTATTTT
TRBD1,TRBV3-1,TRBJ2-1,NA,CASTHRGSEQFF,TGTGCCAGCACCCACAGGGGGAGTGAGCAGTTCTTC
NA,TRBV5-1,TRBJ2-3,few,CASTDRDTQYF,TGCGCCAGCACGGATCGAGATACGCAGTATTTT
NA,TRBV2,TRBJ2-7,once,CASSGEIYEQYF,TGTGCCAGTAGCGGAGAGATCTACGAGCAGTACTTC
TRBD1,TRBV9,TRBJ2-6,NA,CASSVVGTAGHHSGANVLTF,TGTGCCAGCAGCGTAGTTGGGACAGCCGGACACCACTCTGGGGCCAACGTCCTGACTTTC
TRBD1,TRBV5-4,TRBJ1-1,NA,CASSLRTGVQAEAFF,TGTGCCAGCAGCTTGAGGACAGGGGTTCAGGCTGAAGCTTTCTTT
NA,TRBV14,TRBJ2-3,few,CASSQVPVHTQYF,TGTGCCAGCAGCCAAGTACCTGTCCATACGCAGTATTTT
NA,TRBV7-2,TRBJ1-6,NA,CASSSAGYNSPLHF,TGTGCCAGCAGCTCAGCCGGGTATAATTCACCCCTCCACTTT
NA,TRBV20-1,TRBJ2-3,few,CSASPDTQYF,TGCAGTGCTTCCCCAGATACGCAGTATTTT
NA,TRBV5-1,TRBJ2-7,once,CASSLAFGSSEQYF,TGCGCCAGCAGCTTGGCCTTCGGTAGTTCCGAGCAGTACTTC
NA,TRBV29-1,TRBJ2-7,NA,CSVDWRRQLGDEQYF,TGCAGCGTTGATTGGAGGCGGCAGCTCGGGGACGAGCAGTACTTC
NA,TRBV28,TRBJ2-7,NA,CASSPLGTIRYEQYF,TGTGCCAGCAGTCCCCTCGGGACAATTAGATACGAGCAGTACTTC
TRBD2,TRBV6-5,TRBJ2-1,few,CASRRGGLYNEQFF,TGTGCCAGCAGACGGGGGGGGCTTTACAATGAGCAGTTCTTC
TRBD1,TRBV28,TRBJ2-5,few,CASRGEGTAQETQYF,TGTGCCAGCAGAGGCGAAGGGACAGCGCAAGAGACCCAGTACTTC
TRBD2,TRBV5-1,TRBJ2-7,NA,CASSLGHSGSVHEQYF,TGCGCCAGCAGCTTGGGCCATAGCGGGAGCGTCCACGAGCAGTACTTC
NA,TRBV29-1,TRBJ2-5,NA,CSVEVTLGETQYF,TGCAGCGTCGAGGTGACATTAGGGGAGACCCAGTACTTC
TRBD1,TRBV6-2/TRBV6-3,TRBJ2-3,NA,CASSPNLQGTDTQYF,TGTGCCAGCAGTCCGAACTTACAGGGGACAGATACGCAGTATTTT
NA,TRBV5-6,TRBJ2-3,NA,CASTDDGGSTDTQYF,TGTGCCAGCACCGATGACGGGGGAAGCACAGATACGCAGTATTTT
NA,TRBV3-1,TRBJ1-2,NA,CASSQVSYGYTF,TGTGCCAGCAGCCAAGTGAGCTATGGCTACACCTTC
TRBD1,TRBV3-1,TRBJ2-7,NA,CAGSQGWTGDYEQYF,TGTGCCGGCAGCCAAGGGTGGACAGGGGACTACGAGCAGTACTTC
TRBD2,TRBV5-1,TRBJ2-7,NA,CASSSGSTGTTYEQYF,TGCGCCAGCAGCTCGGGATCTACCGGGACTACTTACGAGCAGTACTTC
NA,TRBV20-1,TRBJ2-7,few,CSARSTINAYEQYF,TGCAGTGCCCGCTCGACAATTAACGCCTACGAGCAGTACTTC
NA,TRBV18,TRBJ2-1,few,CASSPNSEQFF,TGTGCCAGCTCACCTAACAGTGAGCAGTTCTTC
NA,TRBV6-2/TRBV6-3,TRBJ2-5,NA,CASSYGGQGTNQETQYF,TGTGCCAGCAGTTACGGGGGACAAGGGACTAACCAAGAGACCCAGTACTTC
NA,TRBV29-1,TRBJ1-1,many,CSVGVSNTMNTEAFF,TGCAGCGTTGGGGTCAGTAACACTATGAACACTGAAGCTTTCTTT
NA,TRBV7-2,TRBJ1-2,NA,CASSPFGVDYTF,TGTGCCAGCAGCCCCTTCGGGGTGGACTACACCTTC
TRBD2,TRBV11-1,TRBJ2-4,NA,CASSLPGLAKEEQYF,TGTGCCAGCAGCTTGCCGGGACTAGCGAAGGAGGAGCAGTACTTC
TRBD1,TRBV29-1,TRBJ1-2,NA,CSATTGVYGYTF,TGCAGCGCCACAACAGGGGTTTATGGCTACACCTTC